Shown below are 20 T cell receptor beta chains from a single sample sequenced in a study of CD8+ T cells in alopecia areata. Isolated RNA was reverse transcribed into cDNA used as the sequencing template. Profiled with immunoSEQ multiplex PCR; TCRdb holds only in-frame clones, not every one. The sample records 160,000 or so clones, 45% to 60% being singletons. The sequences come from CD8+ T cells sorted from blood, collected at week 0. The receptors were gathered from a human donor with alopecia areata.

This clone was counted only a few times. This sequence joins TRBV27 and TRBJ2-7, with D perhaps matching TRBD1 or TRBD2 (5 bases each). V was cut by 0 bases and J by 2 bases, with 14 bases left in between. From germline, CDR1 is MNHEY and CDR2 SMNVEV (reference sequence). The CDR3 loop spans 16 amino acids. The CDR3 nucleotides read TGTGCCAGCAGTTTATCGTTAGGGGACCCGGCCTACGAGCAGTACTTC. Residues: CASSLSLGDPAYEQYF.

This sequence joins TRBV7-8 and TRBJ2-1; 14 bases agree with TRBD2. CDR1 and CDR2 from the germline V gene are SGHVS and FQNEAQ. After removal of 5 bases from V and 12 bases from J, the junction contained 12 bases not matched to a gene. The CDR3 contains 16 residues. CDR3 coding DNA: TGTGCCAGCAGCCCCGGACTAGCGGGGGGCCACGAGGGGCAGTTCTTC. Amino acids: CASSPGLAGGHEGQFF. Using reference TRBV7-8 and TRBJ2-1 for the parts outside the CDR3, the full variable domain is GAGVSQSPRYKVAKRGQDVALRCDPISGHVSLFWYQQALGQGPEFLTYFQNEAQLDKSGLPSDRFFAERPEGSVSTLKIQRTQQEDSAVYLCASSPGLAGGHEGQFFGPGTRLTVL.

This rearrangement joins TRBV6-6 to TRBJ2-3; D gene unclear. There are 13 residues in the CDR3. CDR1 is MNHNY, CDR2 SVGAGI, per germline (reference sequence). Trimming cost V 2 bases and J 2 bases, with 5 bases left between them. CDR3 sequence reads: CASSYRDTDTQYF. The CDR3 region has the DNA TGTGCCAGCAGTTACAGGGACACAGATACGCAGTATTTT.

This clone was found a few times. This chain connects TRBV9 to TRBJ1-4, with TRBD1 identical over 8 bases. Germline V gene sequence: CDR1 SGDLS, CDR2 YYNGEE. The CDR3 runs 15 residues. The V segment lost 2 bases and the J segment 6 bases; nucleotides outside the gene matches: 6. Here the CDR3 reads CASSVKDRDDEKLFF. The DNA for the CDR3 is TGTGCCAGCAGCGTGAAGGACAGGGACGATGAAAAACTGTTTTTT.

This chain links TRBV19 with TRBJ2-7, with D possibly matching TRBD1 (5 bases). The germline CDR1 and CDR2 sequences are LNHDA and SQIVND (reference sequence). The CDR3 has 14 amino acids. Trimming took off 4 bases at V and 3 bases at J, with 13 bases between the two ends. CDR3 DNA: TGTGCCAGTAGTACTGACAGAGCCAACTACGAGCAGTACTTC. Translating gives CASSTDRANYEQYF.

The V and J genes are TRBV7-8 and TRBJ2-7; no clear D. CDR1 is SGHVS and CDR2 is FQNEAQ in the germline V gene. The CDR3 is 13 residues long. The germline V and J ends were trimmed by 3 bases and 2 bases, with 8 bases remaining between them. The CDR3 is CASSLDGTYEQYF. In DNA, the CDR3 is TGTGCCAGCAGCTTGGACGGAACCTACGAGCAGTACTTC.

The chain has TRBV7-3 and TRBJ1-1; possible D gene TRBD1, 5 bases. Germline loops: CDR1 SGHTA, CDR2 FQGTGA. V was clipped by 6 bases and J by 4 bases, with 9 bases between them. This CDR3 has 12 amino acids. The CDR3 DNA reads TGTGCCAGCAGTTCGGGGGGCACTGAAGCTTTCTTT. Its translation: CASSSGGTEAFF.

CDR3 DNA: TGTGCCAGCAGCATACTGAGACAGGGGGCGAACACCGGGGAGCTGTTTTTT. Translation: CASSILRQGANTGELFF. The chain is built from TRBV11-2 and TRBJ2-2; 9 bases map to TRBD1. CDR1 and CDR2 (germline): SGHAT, FQNNGV. There are 17 residues in the CDR3. J lost 0 bases, V lost 5 bases, and 7 bases had no gene match.

This clone occurred many times. Here the CDR3 DNA reads TGTGCCAGCACCGGGACAAACAATGAGCAGTTCTTC. This encodes CASTGTNNEQFF. The chain couples TRBV2 to TRBJ2-1, with D possibly being TRBD1 (6 bases). The CDR3 spans 12 residues. Trimming shortened V by 7 bases and J by 5 bases, and 9 bases separated the two germline ends. Germline CDR1 is SNHLY and CDR2 is FYNNEI.

This sequence joins TRBV7-6 and TRBJ1-5, with D tentatively TRBD1 (5 bases). V lost 5 bases to trimming and J lost 7 bases, with 21 bases between them. CDR3 size: 16 residues. Per the germline V gene, CDR1 is SGHVS and CDR2 is FNYEAQ. The CDR3 loop reads CASSPSQGGLAQPQHF. In nucleotides, the CDR3 is TGTGCCAGCAGCCCCTCGCAGGGTGGGCTGGCGCAGCCCCAGCATTTT. Filled out from reference TRBV7-6 and TRBJ1-5, the complete variable domain reads GAGVSQSPRYKVTKRGQDVALRCDPISGHVSLYWYRQALGQGPEFLTYFNYEAQQDKSGLPNDRFSAERPEGSISTLTIQRTEQRDSAMYRCASSPSQGGLAQPQHFGDGTRLSIL.

The rearrangement links TRBV29-1 to TRBJ1-2; D may be TRBD1 (6 bases). V shed 6 bases and J shed 4 bases, with 9 bases lying between them. Germline V gives CDR1 SQVTM, CDR2 ANQGSEA. CDR3 size: 11 residues. CDR3 coding DNA: TGCAGCGTGGGGGCCTCCTATGGCTACACCTTC. It yields the protein CSVGASYGYTF.

This chain links TRBV2 with TRBJ1-2; a weak D match, TRBD1 (5 bases). Germline V gene sequence: CDR1 SNHLY, CDR2 FYNNEI. The CDR3 has 18 amino acids. V was trimmed by 3 bases and J by 6 bases, leaving 26 bases between them. DNA of the CDR3: TGTGCCAGCAGTGACATAGATCTGTCCTGGGGGAACGCGGATGGCTACACCTTC. Translating gives CASSDIDLSWGNADGYTF.

The chain links TRBV30 to TRBJ2-3, with a possible D match to TRBD1 (5 bases). Germline V gene lookup returns CDR1 GTSNPN and CDR2 SVGIG (reference sequence). This CDR3 spans 15 amino acids. V lost 0 bases and J lost 0, with 10 bases in between. CDR3 sequence: CAWSVQVTSTDTQYF. The CDR3 coding sequence is TGTGCCTGGAGTGTACAGGTTACTAGCACAGATACGCAGTATTTT.

The rearrangement links TRBV6-5 to TRBJ1-2; 9 bases fit TRBD1. The V gene's germline CDR1 is MNHEY and CDR2 SVGAGI. This CDR3 has 13 residues. V was pared by 8 bases and J by 7 bases, with 8 bases of the junction left unmatched. This CDR3 reads CASYSDRGSGYTF. CDR3 DNA: TGTGCCAGCTATTCGGACAGGGGATCTGGCTACACCTTC.

This clone was detected only a few times. V gene TRBV4-3 combines with J gene TRBJ1-1; D is perhaps TRBD1 (5 bases). The CDR3 spans 15 residues. V shed 2 bases and J shed 1 base, with 11 bases lying between them. CDR1 is LGHNA, CDR2 YSLEER, per germline. The CDR3 protein is CASSQKAGQNTEAFF. The CDR3 DNA reads TGCGCCAGCAGCCAAAAGGCAGGGCAGAACACTGAAGCTTTCTTT.

The CDR3 DNA reads as TGTGCCAGCCGAAGGACTAGCGGGGACTTAGATACGCAGTATTTT. Its protein product is CASRRTSGDLDTQYF. The chain joins TRBV2 to TRBJ2-3; 12 nucleotides match TRBD2. The junction had 8 bases not matched to a gene; V was cut back by 8 bases and J by 5 bases. From germline, CDR1 is SNHLY and CDR2 FYNNEI. This CDR3 has 15 residues.

The CDR3 DNA reads TGTGCCAGCGGCGCGAGTGCCAATAAAAGGGGCTACACCTTC. Its protein is CASGASANKRGYTF. The V and J genes are TRBV9 and TRBJ1-2; D ambiguous. Trimming took off 7 bases at V and 8 bases at J, with 21 bases between the two ends. The CDR3 is 14 residues long. The germline gives CDR1 SGDLS, CDR2 YYNGEE.

The V call is TRBV9, the J call TRBJ1-5, with D tentatively TRBD1 (6 bases). Germline V lookup: CDR1 SGDLS, CDR2 YYNGEE. The V end was cut by 3 bases, the J end by 4 bases, with 11 bases between. This CDR3 has 14 residues. This CDR3 reads CASSDRDTNQPQHF. The DNA for the CDR3 is TGTGCCAGCAGCGACCGGGACACAAATCAGCCCCAGCATTTT. Full variable domain (remainder filled in from reference TRBV9 and TRBJ1-5): DSGVTQTPKHLITATGQRVTLRCSPRSGDLSVYWYQQSLDQGLQFLIQYYNGEERAKGNILERFSAQQFPDLHSELNLSSLELGDSALYFCASSDRDTNQPQHFGDGTRLSIL.

Only a few counts were recorded for this clone. The CDR3 loop is CASSQVTGPYEQYF. DNA for the CDR3: TGCGCCAGCAGCCAAGTAACGGGCCCCTACGAGCAGTACTTC. This sequence joins TRBV4-3 and TRBJ2-7; D not certain. V dropped 1 base and J dropped 2 bases, with 9 bases sitting between them. Germline V gene lookup returns CDR1 LGHNA and CDR2 YSLEER. The CDR3 extends over 14 amino acids.

The V and J genes are TRBV7-6 and TRBJ1-4; D call uncertain. This CDR3 is 15 amino acids long. V lost 5 bases, J lost 0 bases, and 10 bases lay in between. In germline, CDR1 is SGHVS, CDR2 FNYEAQ. The CDR3 DNA reads as TGTGCCAGCAGCGCAGCTGGCGCAACTAATGAAAAACTGTTTTTT. Translation gives CASSAAGATNEKLFF.